This is a list of T cell receptor beta chains from one sample in a study of cytomegalovirus exposure and HLA in healthy donors. Profiling relied on immunoSEQ multiplex PCR, and the TCRdb table lists in-frame clones only, not all of them. The table shows roughly 180,000 clones, with roughly 8.7% occurring only once. Sequencing was performed on PBMCs. The source is a woman aged 25 to 45 in good health and CMV-seropositive. Both conserved end residues are part of each CDR3. The order of the fields is D gene, J gene, clone size, V gene, CDR3 protein, CDR3 DNA. A D gene is named only where the DNA matches it firmly. Clone size appears in some rows only: once, few, many, or a class for an expanded clone.

D gene: NA; J gene: TRBJ1-1; clone size: few; V gene: TRBV7-3; CDR3 protein: CASSLDRNQQAFF; CDR3 DNA: TGTGCCAGCAGCCTAGACAGGAACCAACAAGCTTTCTTT
D gene: NA; J gene: TRBJ2-1; clone size: few; V gene: TRBV30; CDR3 protein: CAWSAGSYNEQFF; CDR3 DNA: TGTGCCTGGAGTGCGGGGAGCTACAATGAGCAGTTCTTC
D gene: TRBD1; J gene: TRBJ2-7; clone size: few; V gene: TRBV6-5; CDR3 protein: CASSFRTGVYEQYF; CDR3 DNA: TGTGCCAGCAGTTTCAGGACAGGGGTATACGAGCAGTACTTC
D gene: NA; J gene: TRBJ2-2; clone size: few; V gene: TRBV10-1; CDR3 protein: CASSGDLGRNTGELFF; CDR3 DNA: TGCGCCAGCAGTGGGGATTTAGGGAGGAACACCGGGGAGCTGTTTTTT
D gene: TRBD1; J gene: TRBJ1-5; clone size: NA; V gene: TRBV5-8; CDR3 protein: CASSLANRGQVYSNQPQHF; CDR3 DNA: TGTGCCAGCAGCTTGGCCAACCGGGGACAGGTATATAGCAATCAGCCCCAGCATTTT
D gene: TRBD2; J gene: TRBJ2-3; clone size: NA; V gene: TRBV9; CDR3 protein: CASSVTGTTKFTDTQYF; CDR3 DNA: TGTGCCAGCAGCGTCACCGGGACTACGAAGTTCACAGATACGCAGTATTTT
D gene: TRBD2; J gene: TRBJ2-1; clone size: NA; V gene: TRBV11-2; CDR3 protein: CASSLLSRGLAGNNEQFF; CDR3 DNA: TGTGCCAGCAGCTTATTGAGTCGGGGACTAGCGGGTAACAATGAGCAGTTCTTC
D gene: NA; J gene: TRBJ2-6; clone size: few; V gene: TRBV6-5; CDR3 protein: CASSYDSSGANVLTF; CDR3 DNA: TGTGCCAGCAGTTACGACAGCTCTGGGGCCAACGTCCTGACTTTC
D gene: TRBD1; J gene: TRBJ1-2; clone size: few; V gene: TRBV2; CDR3 protein: CASRIRQGSNYGYTF; CDR3 DNA: TGTGCCAGCAGGATCCGACAGGGGAGCAACTATGGCTACACCTTC
D gene: TRBD2; J gene: TRBJ2-7; clone size: NA; V gene: TRBV30; CDR3 protein: CACHTLTSGAYYEQYF; CDR3 DNA: TGTGCCTGCCACACCTTGACTAGCGGGGCGTACTACGAGCAGTACTTC
D gene: TRBD1; J gene: TRBJ1-3; clone size: few; V gene: TRBV15; CDR3 protein: CATNHRGKRNTIYF; CDR3 DNA: TGTGCCACCAACCACAGGGGAAAGAGAAACACCATATATTTT
D gene: NA; J gene: TRBJ2-6; clone size: few; V gene: TRBV21-1; CDR3 protein: CASSNGGTGSGANVLTF; CDR3 DNA: TGTGCCAGCAGCAATGGCGGTACAGGGTCTGGGGCCAACGTCCTGACTTTC
D gene: NA; J gene: TRBJ2-3; clone size: NA; V gene: TRBV29-1; CDR3 protein: CSVVPRPDDTQYF; CDR3 DNA: TGCAGCGTTGTTCCCAGGCCCGATGATACGCAGTATTTT
D gene: NA; J gene: TRBJ2-3; clone size: NA; V gene: TRBV7-9; CDR3 protein: CASSRSVHTQYF; CDR3 DNA: TGTGCCAGCAGTCGTAGCGTACATACGCAGTATTTT
D gene: TRBD1; J gene: TRBJ1-2; clone size: few; V gene: TRBV4-1; CDR3 protein: CASSEDREGGYTF; CDR3 DNA: TGCGCCAGCAGCGAGGACAGGGAAGGAGGCTACACCTTC
D gene: TRBD2; J gene: TRBJ2-2; clone size: NA; V gene: TRBV5-4; CDR3 protein: CASSLGAGAAGELFF; CDR3 DNA: TGTGCCAGCAGCTTGGGGGCGGGAGCGGCCGGGGAGCTGTTTTTT
D gene: NA; J gene: TRBJ1-2; clone size: NA; V gene: TRBV2; CDR3 protein: CASTGAYGYTF; CDR3 DNA: TGTGCCAGCACAGGGGCATATGGCTACACCTTC
D gene: NA; J gene: TRBJ1-4; clone size: NA; V gene: TRBV10-1; CDR3 protein: CASSESIVLRTNEKLFF; CDR3 DNA: TGCGCCAGCAGTGAGTCGATAGTATTACGGACTAATGAAAAACTGTTTTTT
D gene: NA; J gene: TRBJ2-1; clone size: few; V gene: TRBV12-1; CDR3 protein: CASSFGPEQFF; CDR3 DNA: TGTGCCAGCAGCTTTGGGCCGGAGCAGTTCTTC
D gene: TRBD2; J gene: TRBJ2-1; clone size: NA; V gene: TRBV4-1; CDR3 protein: CASSQAPERGSSYNEQFF; CDR3 DNA: TGCGCCAGCAGCCAAGCACCCGAGCGGGGAAGCTCCTACAATGAGCAGTTCTTC
D gene: TRBD1; J gene: TRBJ2-7; clone size: few; V gene: TRBV5-4; CDR3 protein: CASSLPGTGTYEQYF; CDR3 DNA: TGTGCCAGCAGCTTGCCCGGGACAGGGACCTACGAGCAGTACTTC
D gene: NA; J gene: TRBJ1-2; clone size: NA; V gene: TRBV6-1; CDR3 protein: CASSEATFGGYTF; CDR3 DNA: TGTGCCAGCAGTGAAGCGACATTTGGAGGCTACACCTTC
D gene: NA; J gene: TRBJ2-2; clone size: NA; V gene: TRBV2; CDR3 protein: CASSDPMDKPPLTTGELFF; CDR3 DNA: TGTGCCAGCAGTGACCCCATGGACAAACCACCCCTTACCACCGGGGAGCTGTTTTTT
D gene: NA; J gene: TRBJ2-5; clone size: NA; V gene: TRBV5-1; CDR3 protein: CASSRMGGPGTQYF; CDR3 DNA: TGCGCCAGCAGCCGGATGGGGGGGCCAGGGACCCAGTACTTC
D gene: TRBD1; J gene: TRBJ1-3; clone size: few; V gene: TRBV7-8; CDR3 protein: CASSPSQGARDTIYF; CDR3 DNA: TGTGCCAGCAGCCCTAGCCAGGGGGCGAGGGACACCATATATTTT
D gene: NA; J gene: TRBJ2-7; clone size: NA; V gene: TRBV7-9; CDR3 protein: CASSPFGTSYEQYF; CDR3 DNA: TGTGCCAGCAGCCCCTTCGGGACATCCTACGAGCAGTACTTC
D gene: TRBD2; J gene: TRBJ2-2; clone size: few; V gene: TRBV5-1; CDR3 protein: CASSLAGTTNTGELFF; CDR3 DNA: TGCGCCAGCAGCTTAGCCGGGACTACCAACACCGGGGAGCTGTTTTTT
D gene: TRBD2; J gene: TRBJ2-5; clone size: few; V gene: TRBV5-1; CDR3 protein: CASSFISGTAQEAQYF; CDR3 DNA: TGCGCCAGCAGCTTTATAAGCGGGACGGCCCAAGAGGCCCAGTACTTC
D gene: TRBD1; J gene: TRBJ2-3; clone size: NA; V gene: TRBV7-9; CDR3 protein: CASSLVAGTGADTQYF; CDR3 DNA: TGTGCCAGCAGCTTAGTGGCCGGGACAGGGGCAGATACGCAGTATTTT